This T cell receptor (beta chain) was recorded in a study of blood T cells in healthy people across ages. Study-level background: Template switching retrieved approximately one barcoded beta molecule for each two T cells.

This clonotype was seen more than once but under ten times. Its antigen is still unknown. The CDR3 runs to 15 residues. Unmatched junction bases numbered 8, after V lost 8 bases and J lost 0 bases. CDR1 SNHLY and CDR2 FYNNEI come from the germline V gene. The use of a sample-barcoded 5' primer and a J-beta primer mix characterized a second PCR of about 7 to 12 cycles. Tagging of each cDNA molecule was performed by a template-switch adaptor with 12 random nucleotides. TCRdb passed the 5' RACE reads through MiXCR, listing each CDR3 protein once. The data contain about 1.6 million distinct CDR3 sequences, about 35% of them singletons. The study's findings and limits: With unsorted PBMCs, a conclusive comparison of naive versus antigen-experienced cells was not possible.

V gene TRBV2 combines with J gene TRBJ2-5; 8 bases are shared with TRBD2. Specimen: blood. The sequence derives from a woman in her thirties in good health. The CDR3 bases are TGTGCCAGCTCGGTAGCGGGGAGGTACCAAGAGACCCAGTACTTC. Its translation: CASSVAGRYQETQYF.